The 27 T cell receptor beta chains given below trace back to one sample, sequenced in a study of cytomegalovirus exposure and HLA in healthy donors. PCR involved 60 Vbeta and 13 Jbeta primers. Assay: immunoSEQ multiplex PCR; the TCRdb copy retains only in-frame clones and omits some. This sample has around 150,000 clones, with around 79% found just once. Specimen: PBMCs. The receptor source for this set is a man in his forties in good health and CMV-seronegative.

Only one count was recorded for this clone. The chain recombines TRBV6-1 with TRBJ1-6; no reliable D call. V lost 1 base to trimming and J lost 9 bases, with 13 bases between them. The CDR3 totals 15 residues. Germline lookup yields CDR1 MNHNS and CDR2 SASEGT. The CDR3 DNA reads as TGTGCCAGCAGTGAAGGGGCGAACGGTATTTCACCCCTCCACTTT. Translating gives CASSEGANGISPLHF.

The J gene is TRBJ2-5, the V gene TRBV5-6; TRBD1 might be the D (6 bases). TRBJ2-7 matches the DNA end more closely, so the J call is doubtful. This CDR3 comprises 16 residues. CDR1 is SGHDT and CDR2 is YYEEEE in the germline V gene. In DNA, the CDR3 is TGTGCCAGCAGCACTCAACAGGGTGAGGTCGAGTACGAGCAGTACTTC. This translates into CASSTQQGEVEYEQYF.

This clone was recorded a few times. The CDR3 DNA sequence: TGTGCCAGCAATCCTTCAGAGGGCAACAATCAGCCCCAGCATTTT. It codes for CASNPSEGNNQPQHF. The chain uses TRBV6-1 and TRBJ1-5; D is ambiguous. The length of the CDR3 is 15 residues. The germline gives CDR1 MNHNS, CDR2 SASEGT. Trimming cost V 7 bases and J 3 bases, with 16 bases left between them.

The chain has TRBV19 and TRBJ1-5; TRBD1 matches 7 bases. V lost 11 bases to trimming and J lost 2 bases; unmatched junction nucleotides: 6. The CDR3 extends over 13 amino acids. Germline V gene sequence: CDR1 LNHDA, CDR2 SQIVND (reference sequence). CDR3 loop: CAATTGRNQPQHF. CDR3 sequence (DNA): TGTGCCGCGACGACAGGGCGCAATCAGCCCCAGCATTTT.

This clone came up a few times. This chain connects TRBV13 to TRBJ2-1, with D tentatively TRBD2 (6 bases). Germline CDR1 and CDR2: PRHDT and FYEKMQ (reference sequence). The CDR3 spans 15 residues. The V end lost 3 bases, the J end lost 2 bases, and 11 bases lay between the germline ends. CDR3: CASSFWGVPYNEQFF. Written as DNA, the CDR3 is TGTGCCAGCAGCTTCTGGGGGGTACCCTACAATGAGCAGTTCTTC. The full variable domain, rest sourced from reference TRBV13 and TRBJ2-1, is AAGVIQSPRHLIKEKRETATLKCYPIPRHDTVYWYQQGPGQDPQFLISFYEKMQSDKGSIPDRFSAQQFSDYHSELNMSSLELGDSALYFCASSFWGVPYNEQFFGPGTRLTVL.

J is TRBJ2-3 and V is TRBV11-2, with D maybe TRBD2 (5 bases). Trimming stripped 5 bases from V and 5 bases from J, with 20 bases between. Germline V gene sequence: CDR1 SGHAT, CDR2 FQNNGV. CDR3 length equals 16 residues. The CDR3 bases are TGTGCCAGCAGCGCATATACTAGGCCCTCTGGAGATACGCAGTATTTT. Translating gives CASSAYTRPSGDTQYF.

The chain is built from TRBV28 and TRBJ2-3; 11 bases map to TRBD2. V gave up 6 bases and J gave up 2 bases; unmatched junction bases: 4. Germline V lookup: CDR1 MDHEN, CDR2 SYDVKM. This CDR3 spans 15 amino acids. The CDR3 protein is CASRGLAEATDTQYF. In nucleotides, the CDR3 is TGTGCCAGCAGGGGACTAGCGGAGGCCACAGATACGCAGTATTTT.

The chain combines TRBV28 with TRBJ1-2; 7 nucleotides align to TRBD1. Unmatched junction bases numbered 4, after V lost 6 bases and J lost 3 bases. Looked up from germline, CDR1 is MDHEN and CDR2 is SYDVKM. The CDR3 length is 13 residues. CDR3 protein: CASRPGQYYGYTF. In DNA form, the CDR3 reads TGTGCCAGCAGGCCGGGACAGTACTATGGCTACACCTTC.

The rearrangement joins TRBV28 to TRBJ1-6; perhaps TRBD1 as D (6 bases). V was clipped by 2 bases and J by 10 bases, with 15 bases between them. Germline CDR1 reads MDHEN; CDR2 reads SYDVKM. This CDR3 is built from 15 residues. The CDR3, as DNA: TGTGCCAGCAGTTTAACGCTCAGGGGTAGGTCACCCCTCCACTTT. As protein: CASSLTLRGRSPLHF.

This chain links TRBV28 with TRBJ2-2, with 9 bases identical to TRBD1. With V trimmed by 3 bases and J by 5 bases, 4 bases remained unmatched. CDR1 is MDHEN and CDR2 is SYDVKM in the germline V gene. The CDR3 runs to 15 residues. CDR3 in DNA: TGTGCCAGCAGTTTGAACAGGGGGCTAACCGGGGAGCTGTTTTTT. Translating gives CASSLNRGLTGELFF.

The genes are TRBV6-8 and TRBJ1-5; D gene unclear. The CDR3 runs to 17 residues. The germline V gene has CDR1 MNHGY and CDR2 SAAAGT. V lost 4 bases and J 0 bases, leaving 16 bases between the germline ends. Here the CDR3 DNA reads TGTGCCAGCAGTTTCAATAGGAGACCTTATAGCAATCAGCCCCAGCATTTT. Encoded protein: CASSFNRRPYSNQPQHF.

This clone has just one count. J is TRBJ2-2 and V is TRBV2, with a possible D match to TRBD1 (6 bases). The V end lost 8 bases, the J end lost 2 bases, and 15 bases lay between the germline ends. Germline V gene lookup returns CDR1 SNHLY and CDR2 FYNNEI. The CDR3 length is 15 residues. The CDR3 nucleotides are TGTGCCAGCTCTTTAGAACAGGGAAACACCGGGGAGCTGTTTTTT. The encoded protein is CASSLEQGNTGELFF.

This chain joins TRBV27 and TRBJ2-1; a weak D match, TRBD2 (5 bases). CDR1 and CDR2 from the germline V gene are MNHEY and SMNVEV (reference sequence). The CDR3 is 12 amino acids. V gave up 2 bases and J gave up 10 bases, with 9 bases separating them. For the CDR3, the DNA is TGTGCCAGCAGTTTACGCCGCGGGGAGCAGTTCTTC. Amino acids: CASSLRRGEQFF.

This clone was seen a few times. V usage is TRBV6-4 and J usage is TRBJ2-1; 9 positions agree with TRBD2. The CDR3 has 15 residues. The ends lost 4 bases at V and 1 base at J; junction bases unmatched: 2. Germline V gene sequence: CDR1 MRHNA, CDR2 SNTAGT. The CDR3 loop is CASSASGGSYNEQFF. The DNA for the CDR3 is TGTGCCAGCAGTGCGAGCGGGGGGTCCTACAATGAGCAGTTCTTC.

The gene calls are TRBV11-3 and TRBJ2-7, with D uncertain. CDR1 SGHNT and CDR2 YENEEA come from the germline V gene. The CDR3 spans 11 residues. Trimming took off 2 bases at V and 6 bases at J, with 5 bases between the two ends. The CDR3: CASSLRGEQYF. CDR3 coding DNA: TGTGCCAGCAGCTTAAGAGGCGAGCAGTACTTC.

In this sample, this clone turned up a few times. This chain connects TRBV30 to TRBJ1-2, with D maybe TRBD1 (5 bases). The CDR3 extends over 14 amino acids. The ends were cut back, 1 base at V and 4 bases at J, with 13 bases in the middle. CDR1 GTSNPN and CDR2 SVGIG come from the germline V gene (reference sequence). CDR3 residues: CAWSALPGGYGYTF. The DNA of the CDR3 is TGTGCCTGGAGTGCCCTCCCCGGGGGCTATGGCTACACCTTC. Looking up the rest from reference TRBV30 and TRBJ1-2 gives the full variable domain: SQTIHQWPATLVQPVGSPLSLECTVEGTSNPNLYWYRQAAGRGLQLLFYSVGIGQISSEVPQNLSASRPQDRQFILSSKKLLLSDSGFYLCAWSALPGGYGYTFGSGTRLTVV.

The chain uses TRBV7-9 and TRBJ1-2; 7 nucleotides line up with TRBD1. CDR1 and CDR2 from the germline V gene are SEHNR and FQNEAQ (reference sequence). After removal of 4 bases from V and 2 bases from J, the junction contained 4 bases not matched to a gene. There are 14 residues in the CDR3. The CDR3 reads CASSSTGENYGYTF. The CDR3 DNA is TGTGCCAGCAGCTCTACAGGGGAAAACTATGGCTACACCTTC. Together with reference TRBV7-9 and TRBJ1-2, the CDR3 gives the full variable domain: DTGVSQNPRHKITKRGQNVTFRCDPISEHNRLYWYRQTLGQGPEFLTYFQNEAQLEKSRLLSDRFSAERPKGSFSTLEIQRTEQGDSAMYLCASSSTGENYGYTFGSGTRLTVV.

This chain joins TRBV7-6 and TRBJ1-2, with 7 positions matching TRBD1. Per the germline V gene, CDR1 is SGHVS and CDR2 is FNYEAQ. With 5 bases clipped from V and 3 bases from J, the junction kept 9 bases outside the gene matches. The CDR3 extends over 15 amino acids. The CDR3 DNA reads as TGTGCCAGCAGCCCCCTCAGGGACAGAGACTATGGCTACACCTTC. This translates into CASSPLRDRDYGYTF. The variable domain in full, completed from reference TRBV7-6 and TRBJ1-2, reads GAGVSQSPRYKVTKRGQDVALRCDPISGHVSLYWYRQALGQGPEFLTYFNYEAQQDKSGLPNDRFSAERPEGSISTLTIQRTEQRDSAMYRCASSPLRDRDYGYTFGSGTRLTVV.

The chain joins TRBV29-1 to TRBJ2-7, with 10 nucleotides matching TRBD1. Trimming at V came to 0 bases and at J to 2 bases, leaving 4 bases not matched to a gene. In germline, CDR1 is SQVTM, CDR2 ANQGSEA. The CDR3 loop spans 15 amino acids. The DNA for the CDR3 is TGCAGCGTTGAAGATCAGGGACAGGGGACCTACGAGCAGTACTTC. Protein: CSVEDQGQGTYEQYF.

This rearrangement joins TRBV5-1 to TRBJ1-1; D gene unclear. The V gene's germline CDR1 is SGHRS and CDR2 YFSETQ. This CDR3 contains 14 residues. The V end was cut by 0 bases, the J end by 1 base, with 7 bases between. CDR3 loop: CASSLAFGNTEAFF. The CDR3 coding sequence is TGCGCCAGCAGCTTGGCATTCGGGAACACTGAAGCTTTCTTT.

The chain joins TRBV25-1 to TRBJ2-1; TRBD2 is a possible D gene (5 bases). V was trimmed by 10 bases and J by 4 bases, leaving 11 bases between them. This CDR3 is built from 12 residues. Germline loops: CDR1 MGHDK, CDR2 SYGVNS. The CDR3 region is CATWTAYNEQFF. The CDR3 DNA reads TGTGCCACCTGGACTGCTTACAATGAGCAGTTCTTC.

The chain recombines TRBV15 with TRBJ1-1; 8 bases map to TRBD1. The CDR3 is made up of 15 amino acids. Germline trimming cut 3 bases from V and 0 bases from J; bases unmatched to any gene: 3. Germline-derived CDR1 and CDR2 are LNHNV and YYDKDF (reference sequence). The CDR3 sequence is CATSRTGAMNTEAFF. The CDR3 DNA is TGTGCCACCAGCAGGACAGGGGCTATGAACACTGAAGCTTTCTTT. The complete variable domain, with remaining parts taken from reference TRBV15 and TRBJ1-1, reads DAMVIQNPRYQVTQFGKPVTLSCSQTLNHNVMYWYQQKSSQAPKLLFHYYDKDFNNEADTPDNFQSRRPNTSFCFLDIRSPGLGDTAMYLCATSRTGAMNTEAFFGQGTRLTVV.

As regards this clone: The germline gene is not matched at one end of the junction; a read error may be the cause. The V gene is TRBV7-7, the J gene TRBJ2-7, with a weak D call TRBD1 (6 bases). This CDR3 region has 13 residues. From germline, CDR1 is SSHAT and CDR2 FNYEAQ (reference sequence). CDR3 DNA: TGTGCTAGCAGCTTAGGCAGGGGCTACGAGCAGTACTTC. It translates to CASSLGRGYEQYF.

The CDR3 DNA is TGTGCCAGCAGCTTGGGGCTAGCGGGGGTTTCCACAGATACGCAGTATTTT. This gives the protein CASSLGLAGVSTDTQYF. The chain carries TRBV5-4 and TRBJ2-3; TRBD2 matches at 10 bases. Germline V lookup: CDR1 SGHNT, CDR2 YYREEE (reference sequence). The trim removed 0 bases at V and 2 bases at J, leaving 6 bases unmatched. CDR3 length equals 17 residues. Filled out from reference TRBV5-4 and TRBJ2-3, the complete variable domain reads ETGVTQSPTHLIKTRGQQVTLRCSSQSGHNTVSWYQQALGQGPQFIFQYYREEENGRGNFPPRFSGLQFPNYSSELNVNALELDDSALYLCASSLGLAGVSTDTQYFGPGTRLTVL.

This rearrangement joins TRBV4-2 to TRBJ2-5, with 15 nucleotides matching TRBD2. Germline V gene lookup returns CDR1 LGHNA and CDR2 YNFKEQ. The CDR3 runs to 20 residues. J was trimmed by 2 bases and V by 2 bases; bases with no gene match: 12. CDR3 sequence (DNA): TGTGCCAGCAGCCAATCTATCCAAATCGGACTAGCGGGGGGGCAAGAGACCCAGTACTTC. This translates into CASSQSIQIGLAGGQETQYF.

This clone was counted a few times. This chain links TRBV10-3 with TRBJ1-1; D is undetermined. Germline CDR1 reads ENHRY; CDR2 reads SYGVKD. CDR3 length: 15 amino acids. The V and J ends lost 2 bases and 1 base respectively, with 11 bases between them. The CDR3 region has the DNA TGTGCCATCAGTGAGGCGAATCGAGGGAACACTGAAGCTTTCTTT. Encoded protein: CAISEANRGNTEAFF.

The CDR3 sequence is CASSPRSGGASDTQYF. The CDR3, as DNA: TGTGCCAGCTCACCGCGTAGCGGGGGGGCCTCAGATACGCAGTATTTT. The V gene is TRBV18, the J gene TRBJ2-3; 11 bases are shared with TRBD2. CDR1 is KGHSH and CDR2 is LQKENI in the germline V gene. The ends lost 3 bases at V and 4 bases at J; junction bases unmatched: 6. The CDR3 extends over 16 amino acids. The whole variable domain, remainder taken from reference TRBV18 and TRBJ2-3, is NAGVMQNPRHLVRRRGQEARLRCSPMKGHSHVYWYRQLPEEGLKFMVYLQKENIIDESGMPKERFSAEFPKEGPSILRIQQVVRGDSAAYFCASSPRSGGASDTQYFGPGTRLTVL.